The rows below give T cell receptor beta chains drawn from one sample of a study of blood T cells in healthy people across ages. TCRdb re-analysed the 5' RACE reads in MiXCR, keeping a single row per CDR3 protein. The table records 500,000 to 600,000 distinct CDR3 sequences, 25% to 30% of them present only once. The material sequenced was blood. These receptors originate from a woman in her 70s in good health. CDR3s include the opening cysteine and the closing phenylalanine or tryptophan. The order of the fields is clone size, D gene, V gene, J gene, CDR3 DNA, CDR3 protein. The D gene is left open where the match is weak. The size of a clone is reported for some rows only, either as once, few or many, or as a class for expanded clones.

clone_size: -
d_call: -
v_call: TRBV27
j_call: TRBJ2-6
cdr3_nt: TGTGCCAGCAGTATGGTAAACTCTGGGGCCAACGTCCTGACTTTC
cdr3_aa: CASSMVNSGANVLTF

clone_size: -
d_call: -
v_call: TRBV28
j_call: TRBJ1-3
cdr3_nt: TGTGCCAGCAGCCGCGGGGGGGCTGGAAACACCATATATTTT
cdr3_aa: CASSRGGAGNTIYF

clone_size: -
d_call: -
v_call: TRBV7-2
j_call: TRBJ2-1
cdr3_nt: TGTGCCAGCAGCTTAAGAGCGGCCCAAACCTACAATGAGCAGTTCTTC
cdr3_aa: CASSLRAAQTYNEQFF

clone_size: -
d_call: -
v_call: TRBV29-1
j_call: TRBJ2-1
cdr3_nt: TGCAGCGGCGGGGCGGGGAACTACAATGAGCAGTTCTTC
cdr3_aa: CSGGAGNYNEQFF

clone_size: few
d_call: -
v_call: TRBV23-1
j_call: TRBJ1-5
cdr3_nt: TGCGCCAGCAGCCTCCGGGTCCCGAGCAGAGGGCCCCAGCATTTT
cdr3_aa: CASSLRVPSRGPQHF

clone_size: -
d_call: TRBD2
v_call: TRBV5-4
j_call: TRBJ2-1
cdr3_nt: TGTGCCAGCAGCTTGGCCGGGAGCGGGGGGCTAGCGCGGCCTTCGTACAATGAGCAGTTCTTC
cdr3_aa: CASSLAGSGGLARPSYNEQFF

clone_size: few
d_call: -
v_call: TRBV13
j_call: TRBJ2-7
cdr3_nt: TGTGCCAGCAGCTCCAGACGGAAGAGCTCCTACGAGCAGTACTTC
cdr3_aa: CASSSRRKSSYEQYF

clone_size: -
d_call: TRBD1
v_call: TRBV20-1
j_call: TRBJ1-5
cdr3_nt: TGCAGCGCCAAGACAGGGGAAGGCAATCAGCCCCAGCATTTT
cdr3_aa: CSAKTGEGNQPQHF

clone_size: few
d_call: TRBD1
v_call: TRBV20-1
j_call: TRBJ1-2
cdr3_nt: TGCAGTGCCAAACCGGGACAGGCCTATGGCTACACCTTC
cdr3_aa: CSAKPGQAYGYTF

clone_size: -
d_call: -
v_call: TRBV7-9
j_call: TRBJ1-3
cdr3_nt: TGTGCCAGCAGCTTCAGGGTTTTTGGAAACACCATATATTTT
cdr3_aa: CASSFRVFGNTIYF

clone_size: few
d_call: -
v_call: TRBV5-1
j_call: TRBJ2-1
cdr3_nt: TGCGCCAGCAAAGTCGGGGAACTACACAATGAGCAGTTCTTC
cdr3_aa: CASKVGELHNEQFF

clone_size: few
d_call: TRBD1
v_call: TRBV6-2/TRBV6-3
j_call: TRBJ1-5
cdr3_nt: TGTGCCAGCAGACGGGACAGGGAGGATCAGCCCCAGCATTTT
cdr3_aa: CASRRDREDQPQHF

clone_size: -
d_call: -
v_call: TRBV6-5
j_call: TRBJ1-2
cdr3_nt: TGTGCCAGCAGCCCGGGACAACATCATGGCTACACCTTC
cdr3_aa: CASSPGQHHGYTF

clone_size: many
d_call: -
v_call: TRBV7-2
j_call: TRBJ2-5
cdr3_nt: TGTGCCAGCAGCCGTGGGGGGCGGATCCAAGAGACCCAGTACTTC
cdr3_aa: CASSRGGRIQETQYF

clone_size: many
d_call: -
v_call: TRBV4-3
j_call: TRBJ1-2
cdr3_nt: TGCGCCAGCAGCCAAGATTTTGCAGGGGCATATGGCTACACCTTC
cdr3_aa: CASSQDFAGAYGYTF

clone_size: -
d_call: -
v_call: TRBV10-3
j_call: TRBJ2-5
cdr3_nt: TGTGCCATCAGACCCAGCTCGGGGGAGACCCAGTACTTC
cdr3_aa: CAIRPSSGETQYF

clone_size: -
d_call: -
v_call: TRBV7-9
j_call: TRBJ2-1
cdr3_nt: TGTGCCAGCAGCTTAGTTCGGGGGACCTCCTACAATGAGCAGTTCTTC
cdr3_aa: CASSLVRGTSYNEQFF

clone_size: -
d_call: -
v_call: TRBV5-1
j_call: TRBJ1-2
cdr3_nt: TGCGCCAGCAGCTTGGCTCCGCAGGGTTCCTATGGCTACACCTTC
cdr3_aa: CASSLAPQGSYGYTF

clone_size: few
d_call: -
v_call: TRBV7-9
j_call: TRBJ1-2
cdr3_nt: TGTGCCAGCAGCTTAGAGCTTGGCTACACCTTC
cdr3_aa: CASSLELGYTF

clone_size: few
d_call: -
v_call: TRBV2
j_call: TRBJ1-1
cdr3_nt: TGTGCCAGCAGTGAAAATGGAGCCCCGGGCGCTGAAGCTTTCTTT
cdr3_aa: CASSENGAPGAEAFF

clone_size: -
d_call: TRBD1
v_call: TRBV7-9
j_call: TRBJ1-2
cdr3_nt: TGTGCCAGCAGCTACGGGACAGCTTATGGCTACACCTTC
cdr3_aa: CASSYGTAYGYTF

clone_size: -
d_call: TRBD2
v_call: TRBV5-1
j_call: TRBJ2-5
cdr3_nt: TGCGCCAGCAGCTTGCTCGTGGCTAGCGGGGGACAAGAGACCCAGTACTTC
cdr3_aa: CASSLLVASGGQETQYF

clone_size: -
d_call: TRBD2
v_call: TRBV7-2
j_call: TRBJ2-4
cdr3_nt: TGTGCCAGCAGCCAGGCTTCGTGGGGGGGAGCCAAAAACATTCAGTACTTC
cdr3_aa: CASSQASWGGAKNIQYF

clone_size: few
d_call: -
v_call: TRBV5-1
j_call: TRBJ2-7
cdr3_nt: TGCGCCAGCGCCTTCGTAGGCAACTACGAGCAGTACTTC
cdr3_aa: CASAFVGNYEQYF

clone_size: few
d_call: -
v_call: TRBV7-2
j_call: TRBJ1-1
cdr3_nt: TGTGCCAGCAGCTCGGGACACCTACGGGGAGCTTTCTTT
cdr3_aa: CASSSGHLRGAFF

clone_size: few
d_call: TRBD1
v_call: TRBV5-1
j_call: TRBJ2-3
cdr3_nt: TGCGCCAGCAGGACAGGGGGCGAAGATACGCAGTATTTT
cdr3_aa: CASRTGGEDTQYF

clone_size: few
d_call: -
v_call: TRBV24-1
j_call: TRBJ1-1
cdr3_nt: TGTGCCACCAGTAACCCAGGGGAAGGGAACACTGAAGCTTTCTTT
cdr3_aa: CATSNPGEGNTEAFF

clone_size: -
d_call: -
v_call: TRBV20-1
j_call: TRBJ2-1
cdr3_nt: TGCAGTGCTGACAGGAGCGCCTACAATGAGCAGTTCTTC
cdr3_aa: CSADRSAYNEQFF

clone_size: -
d_call: TRBD2
v_call: TRBV5-1
j_call: TRBJ2-1
cdr3_nt: TGTGCCAGCAGCGCCGGGACTACTAGGGATGAGCAGTTCTTC
cdr3_aa: CASSAGTTRDEQFF

clone_size: -
d_call: -
v_call: TRBV15
j_call: TRBJ1-2
cdr3_nt: TGTGCCACCAGCAGAGAACAGGGAAATGGCTACACCTTC
cdr3_aa: CATSREQGNGYTF

clone_size: few
d_call: TRBD1
v_call: TRBV7-9
j_call: TRBJ2-5
cdr3_nt: TGTGCCAGCAGCAGGGGACAGCTGGAGACCCAGTACTTC
cdr3_aa: CASSRGQLETQYF

clone_size: -
d_call: -
v_call: TRBV5-1
j_call: TRBJ2-3
cdr3_nt: TGCGCCAGCAGCTTGCGGACCGAACGGGATACGCAGTATTTT
cdr3_aa: CASSLRTERDTQYF

clone_size: few
d_call: TRBD1
v_call: TRBV12-3/TRBV12-4
j_call: TRBJ1-2
cdr3_nt: TGTGCCAGCAGTGTCCGGGGGACAGGGTCCAACTATGGCTACACCTTC
cdr3_aa: CASSVRGTGSNYGYTF

clone_size: few
d_call: -
v_call: TRBV7-3
j_call: TRBJ1-1
cdr3_nt: TGTGCCAGCAGCTTAACTTGGGGGACTGAAGCTTTCTTT
cdr3_aa: CASSLTWGTEAFF

clone_size: few
d_call: -
v_call: TRBV6-6
j_call: TRBJ1-4
cdr3_nt: TGTGCCAGCAGTTATAGCAGGGCTGGGGAAAAACTGTTTTTT
cdr3_aa: CASSYSRAGEKLFF

clone_size: few
d_call: TRBD2
v_call: TRBV20-1
j_call: TRBJ2-3
cdr3_nt: TGCAGTGCTTACAGGACTAGCGGGGAAAATACGCAGTATTTT
cdr3_aa: CSAYRTSGENTQYF

clone_size: -
d_call: TRBD2
v_call: TRBV7-2
j_call: TRBJ2-3
cdr3_nt: TGTGCCAGCAGCGGACTAGCGTGGGGCACAGATACGCAGTATTTT
cdr3_aa: CASSGLAWGTDTQYF

clone_size: -
d_call: -
v_call: TRBV20-1
j_call: TRBJ1-1
cdr3_nt: TGCAGTGCTAGAACCGGGGTACTGAACACTGAAGCTTTCTTT
cdr3_aa: CSARTGVLNTEAFF

clone_size: -
d_call: TRBD1
v_call: TRBV6-5
j_call: TRBJ2-7
cdr3_nt: TGTGCCAGCAGCCAGGGACAGGGGCTAACCTACGAGCAGTACTTC
cdr3_aa: CASSQGQGLTYEQYF

clone_size: -
d_call: -
v_call: TRBV6-1
j_call: TRBJ2-7
cdr3_nt: TGTGCCAGCAGTGAATGGGGCGAGCAGTACTTC
cdr3_aa: CASSEWGEQYF